Each of the 14 T cell receptor beta chains below was sequenced from the same sample in a study of Ad26.COV2.S vaccination and SARS-CoV-2 variants. The repertoire was sequenced with immunoSEQ multiplex PCR; TCRdb's copy has only in-frame clones and lacks some. Here the sample spans around 310,000 clones, 90% being singletons. Treatment described: about 20 received Ad26.COV2.S at low or high dose, single or two shots; 5 received placebo; per-sample allocation not given. Specimens were obtained on day 63 following the first vaccine or placebo injection. The sample in question was peripheral blood, obtained in a trial of Ad26.COV2.S vaccine versus placebo. All receptors derive from a person aged 18-65 years who received the Ad26.COV2.S COVID-19 vaccine or a placebo.

The CDR3 nucleotides read TGTGCCAGCAGCCCTGAGGGGGGACAGGGGTCTGAAAAACTGTTTTTT. Its protein is CASSPEGGQGSEKLFF. The chain has TRBV7-2 and TRBJ1-4, with 10 bases lining up with TRBD1. Germline CDR1 SGHTA, CDR2 FQGNSA. J lost 7 bases, V lost 5 bases, and 10 bases had no gene match. The CDR3 totals 16 residues.

This clone came up once. The chain combines TRBV29-1 with TRBJ1-2; 9 bases match TRBD1. After removal of 4 bases from V and 7 bases from J, the junction contained 4 bases not matched to a gene. The V gene's germline CDR1 is SQVTM and CDR2 ANQGSEA. The CDR3 covers 12 residues. The CDR3: CSVGGQGGGYTF. The CDR3 coding sequence is TGCAGCGTTGGGGGACAGGGAGGTGGCTACACCTTC.

The chain joins TRBV10-1 to TRBJ1-5, with D maybe TRBD1 (6 bases). The CDR3 length is 13 residues. Deletions cut 4 bases from V and 8 bases from J, with 12 bases between. Germline V lookup: CDR1 WNHNN, CDR2 SYGVQD (reference sequence). The CDR3 nucleotides are TGCGCCAGCAGTGCTGGGGGCTCGAAGCCCCAGCATTTT. Translation: CASSAGGSKPQHF.

The chain combines TRBV10-3 with TRBJ2-7, with unresolved D. Looked up from germline, CDR1 is ENHRY and CDR2 is SYGVKD. V was shortened by 10 bases and J by 6 bases, with 10 bases between the two germline ends. This CDR3 has 10 amino acids. The CDR3 protein is CATYETEQYF. In DNA form, the CDR3 reads TGTGCCACCTACGAGACCGAGCAGTACTTC.

This clone appeared a single time. The CDR3 is CASSGPSGLRADTQYF. CDR3 DNA: TGTGCCAGCAGCGGGCCTAGCGGGCTGCGGGCAGATACGCAGTATTTT. The chain joins TRBV11-2 to TRBJ2-3; 8 nucleotides agree with TRBD2. The CDR3 runs to 16 residues. In germline, CDR1 is SGHAT, CDR2 FQNNGV. V lost 5 bases, J lost 4 bases, and 11 bases stayed unmatched.

The rearrangement uses TRBV6-5 and TRBJ2-1, with no clear D. Trimming shortened V by 7 bases and J by 3 bases, and 7 bases separated the two germline ends. Germline-derived CDR1 and CDR2 are MNHEY and SVGAGI. The CDR3 totals 12 residues. The CDR3 is CASKSSYNEQFF. CDR3 bases: TGTGCCAGCAAATCAAGCTACAATGAGCAGTTCTTC.

Notes on this clone: This CDR3 is also generated by other DNA sequences in the sample. The DNA for the CDR3 is TGTGCCAGCTCACCAGGCCAGGGAGAGACCCAGTACTTC. Its protein product is CASSPGQGETQYF. This chain uses TRBV18 with TRBJ2-5, with TRBD1 as a possible D gene (5 bases). Germline-derived CDR1 and CDR2 are KGHSH and LQKENI. This CDR3 has 13 residues. V lost 2 bases to trimming and J lost 4 bases, with 8 bases between them.

Comment on this clone: One end of the junction fails to match germline, which may point to a read error. This chain uses TRBV5-1 with TRBJ2-2; TRBD2 aligns across 10 bases. This CDR3 contains 18 residues. Germline V lookup: CDR1 SGHRS, CDR2 YFSETQ. CDR3 protein: CARSLSSGGAYGGGELFF. The CDR3 DNA reads TGCGCCCGCAGCTTGAGCAGCGGGGGGGCCTATGGCGGCGGGGAGCTGTTTTTT.

In its sample, this clone was seen a few times. The chain uses TRBV5-6 and TRBJ1-5; D is possibly TRBD1 (5 bases). Per the germline V gene, CDR1 is SGHDT and CDR2 is YYEEEE. CDR3 length: 15 residues. With 1 base removed from V and 5 bases from J, the gap between germline ends came to 13 bases. As DNA, the CDR3 is TGTGCCAGCAGCTTGAAGGGCAGGGCAGATCAGCCCCAGCATTTT. Translated: CASSLKGRADQPQHF.

The chain combines TRBV12-3 or TRBV12-4 with TRBJ1-2; no definite D call. The V and J ends lost 3 bases and 12 bases respectively, with 8 bases between them. The CDR3 has 10 amino acids. In DNA, the CDR3 is TGTGCCAGCAGTTTGGCCCCGGACACCTTC. Its protein product is CASSLAPDTF.

This sequence joins TRBV27 and TRBJ2-1, with TRBD2 matching over 15 bases. The CDR3 loop spans 17 amino acids. Germline CDR1 MNHEY, CDR2 SMNVEV (reference sequence). The J segment lost 9 bases and the V segment lost 5 bases, leaving 11 bases of the junction unmatched. CDR3 nucleotides: TGTGCCAGCAGTCCTATTCCGGGACTAGCGGGAGGTGCTGAGCAGTTCTTC. Protein sequence: CASSPIPGLAGGAEQFF.

V and J are TRBV7-9 and TRBJ1-1, with 9 bases identical to TRBD1. Germline V gene data show CDR1 as SEHNR and CDR2 as FQNEAQ (reference sequence). V was pared by 1 base and J by 0 bases, with 0 bases of the junction left unmatched. The CDR3 is 15 amino acids. CDR3 nucleotides: TGTGCCAGCAGCTTAGGGGACAGGGTGAACACTGAAGCTTTCTTT. Encoded protein: CASSLGDRVNTEAFF.

The J gene is TRBJ2-7, the V gene TRBV12-3 or TRBV12-4; D unresolved. Trimming took off 3 bases at V and 7 bases at J, with 10 bases between the two ends. The CDR3 extends over 12 amino acids. The CDR3 is CASSFTRWEQYF. The CDR3 DNA follows: TGTGCCAGCAGTTTTACCCGGTGGGAGCAGTACTTC.

The chain employs TRBV7-2 and TRBJ2-7, with D unresolved. Trimming left V 0 bases short and J 4 bases short, with 13 bases between. In germline, CDR1 is SGHTA, CDR2 FQGNSA. The CDR3 is 15 amino acids. The CDR3 nucleotides read TGTGCCAGCAGCTTAGCGGGCAGACCTAGGTACGAGCAGTACTTC. Protein product: CASSLAGRPRYEQYF.